The clone carrying this T cell receptor beta chain was seen a handful of times. Its cognate antigen is unknown. These data belong to a study of OX40 agonist ivuxolimab in advanced cancers. Study as a whole: Every 2 weeks, patients got intravenous ivuxolimab at one of six dose levels (0.01-10 mg/kg).

TCRdb's table, derived via immunoSEQ multiplex PCR, lists solely in-frame clones and lacks some. This sample has some 65,000 clones, with about nine tenths found just once. Trimming took 3 bases from V and 4 from J, leaving 7 bases between them. CDR1 is SGHAT and CDR2 is FQNNGV in the germline V gene. The length of the CDR3 is 12 residues. The study sampled blood at baseline, cycle 4 day 1, and cycle 7 day 1. General study findings and limits: Among the lowest levels of clonal expansion were found in partial responders at 0.1-3.0 mg/kg.

The material sequenced was CD4+ or CD8+ T cells sorted from blood, taken in a trial of the OX40 agonist ivuxolimab. This TCR was recovered from an adult with an advanced solid tumor such as melanoma, head and neck, liver or kidney cancer. The chain couples TRBV11-2 to TRBJ2-7; D gene ambiguous. The CDR3 coding sequence is TGTGCCAGCAGCTTTGTATCTTACGAGCAGTACTTC. Its protein is CASSFVSYEQYF.